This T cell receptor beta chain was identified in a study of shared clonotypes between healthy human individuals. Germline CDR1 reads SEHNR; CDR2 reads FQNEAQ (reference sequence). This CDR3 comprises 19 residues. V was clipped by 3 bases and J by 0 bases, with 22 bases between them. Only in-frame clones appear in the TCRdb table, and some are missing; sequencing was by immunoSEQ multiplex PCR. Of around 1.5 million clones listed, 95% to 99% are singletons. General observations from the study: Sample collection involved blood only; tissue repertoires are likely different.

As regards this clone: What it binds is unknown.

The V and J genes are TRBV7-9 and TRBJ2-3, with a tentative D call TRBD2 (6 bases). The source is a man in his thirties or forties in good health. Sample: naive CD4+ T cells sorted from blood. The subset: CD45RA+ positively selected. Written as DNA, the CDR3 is TGTGCCAGCAGCTTCGGTTTTGCCGGTGGTGCGGGAAGCACAGATACGCAGTATTTT. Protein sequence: CASSFGFAGGAGSTDTQYF.